These T cell receptor beta chains were read from a single sample in a study of neoadjuvant nivolumab and ipilimumab in lung cancer. The protocol was immunoSEQ multiplex PCR, while the TCRdb copy is restricted to in-frame clones and leaves out a portion. The top ten hold 8% of the sample, which has over 7,000 clones, roughly 84% seen once. The source material was tumor tissue, sampled after neoadjuvant nivolumab, alone or with ipilimumab, at or shortly before surgery. These receptors all stem from an adult with non-small cell lung cancer. CDR3s include the opening cysteine and the closing phenylalanine or tryptophan. The order of the fields is D gene, J gene, V gene, clone size, CDR3 protein, CDR3 DNA. The D gene is left open where the match is weak. A clone size is listed for some rows: how often the clone was seen (once, few, many), or a class if it is expanded.

TRBD1,TRBJ1-2,TRBV6-5,-,CASSSFQGAGYTF,TGTGCCAGCAGTTCATTCCAGGGGGCTGGGTACACCTTC
TRBD2,TRBJ2-7,TRBV6-5,once,CASSSGLALYEQYF,TGTGCCAGCAGCTCCGGACTAGCGCTCTACGAGCAGTACTTC
-,TRBJ2-5,TRBV4-1,once,CASSQDWSAFQYF,TGCGCCAGCAGCCAAGATTGGTCAGCATTTCAGTACTTC
TRBD2,TRBJ2-1,TRBV2,few,CASSETSGRSYNEQFF,TGTGCCAGCAGTGAGACTAGCGGTAGATCCTACAATGAGCAGTTCTTC
-,TRBJ1-1,TRBV5-1,once,CASSLVAGSTEAFF,TGCGCCAGCAGCTTGGTAGCGGGGAGCACTGAAGCTTTCTTT
-,TRBJ2-7,TRBV27,-,CASMPDRSYEQYF,TGTGCCAGCATGCCTGACAGGTCCTACGAGCAGTACTTC
-,TRBJ1-1,TRBV20-1,-,CSSQGNTEAFF,TGCAGTTCACAGGGGAACACTGAAGCTTTCTTT
-,TRBJ1-1,TRBV19,-,CASSLVRLNTEAFF,TGTGCCAGTAGCTTAGTACGCCTGAACACTGAAGCTTTCTTT
-,TRBJ1-2,TRBV29-1,-,CSDSRGDNYGYTF,TGCAGCGACTCCAGGGGAGATAACTATGGCTACACCTTC
-,TRBJ1-2,TRBV6-5,few,CASSSAPEYYGYTF,TGTGCCAGCAGTTCCGCACCGGAATACTATGGCTACACCTTC
-,TRBJ2-7,TRBV19,-,CASSLAAGYEQYF,TGTGCCAGTAGTCTGGCTGCGGGGTACGAGCAGTACTTC
-,TRBJ2-5,TRBV19,-,CASSLDNRETQYF,TGTGCCAGTAGTTTAGATAATCGGGAGACCCAGTACTTC
-,TRBJ2-2,TRBV5-1,-,CASSIESRTGELFF,TGCGCCAGCAGCATTGAATCCCGAACCGGGGAGCTGTTTTTT
TRBD2,TRBJ2-1,TRBV6-1,-,CASSEVGSGKRLEQFF,TGTGCCAGCAGTGAAGTGGGGAGCGGGAAGCGACTTGAGCAGTTCTTC
-,TRBJ2-4,TRBV11-3,once,CASSKSGRDRIQYF,TGTGCCAGCAGCAAATCGGGCCGGGACCGCATTCAGTACTTC
-,TRBJ1-1,TRBV6-5,-,CASSSRGGGTEAFF,TGTGCCAGCAGTTCAAGGGGAGGCGGGACTGAAGCTTTCTTT
TRBD2,TRBJ2-1,TRBV18,-,CASSPGLATNEQFF,TGTGCCAGCTCACCGGGACTAGCCACCAATGAGCAGTTCTTC
-,TRBJ1-2,TRBV5-1,-,CASSTGTQFNYGYTF,TGCGCCAGCAGCACCGGGACCCAGTTTAACTATGGCTACACCTTC
-,TRBJ2-1,TRBV5-8,large,CASSQLVIHEQFF,TGTGCCAGCAGCCAACTAGTGATCCATGAGCAGTTCTTC
-,TRBJ2-2,TRBV29-1,-,CSVESEQGNTGELFF,TGCAGCGTTGAAAGTGAACAGGGGAACACCGGGGAGCTGTTTTTT
-,TRBJ1-1,TRBV2,-,CASSSGVAAFF,TGTGCCAGCAGTTCGGGTGTAGCAGCTTTCTTT
-,TRBJ2-1,TRBV18,-,CASSPQGYTYNEQFF,TGTGCCAGCTCACCGCAGGGTTATACCTACAATGAGCAGTTCTTC
-,TRBJ2-7,TRBV7-9,-,CASSPWGGYEQYF,TGTGCCAGCAGCCCCTGGGGCGGCTACGAGCAGTACTTC
-,TRBJ1-3,TRBV20-1,-,CSALEWHTIYF,TGCAGTGCCCTCGAATGGCACACCATATATTTT
-,TRBJ1-1,TRBV27,-,CASSFWTNTEAFF,TGTGCCAGCAGTTTCTGGACGAACACTGAAGCTTTCTTT
-,TRBJ2-3,TRBV9,-,CASSRQSTDTQYF,TGTGCCAGCAGTCGACAGTCCACAGATACGCAGTATTTT
-,TRBJ2-3,TRBV7-9,-,CASSFEPGLSTDTQYF,TGTGCCAGCAGCTTTGAACCGGGCCTCTCCACAGATACGCAGTATTTT
-,TRBJ2-2,TRBV29-1,-,CSISRSTNTGELFF,TGCAGCATTTCCCGATCGACGAACACCGGGGAGCTGTTTTTT
TRBD2,TRBJ2-7,TRBV7-6,-,CASSLTSGGEIHYEQYF,TGTGCCAGCAGCTTAACTAGCGGGGGGGAGATCCATTACGAGCAGTACTTC
TRBD2,TRBJ2-2,TRBV9,-,CASSVGWTSGGATTGELFF,TGTGCCAGCAGCGTAGGATGGACTAGCGGGGGGGCTACCACCGGGGAGCTGTTTTTT
-,TRBJ1-5,TRBV6-5,once,CASSYKGVYQPQHF,TGTGCCAGCAGCTACAAAGGGGTGTATCAGCCCCAGCATTTT
-,TRBJ2-5,TRBV11-2,once,CASMKQETQYF,TGTGCCAGCATGAAACAAGAGACCCAGTACTTC
-,TRBJ2-3,TRBV5-4,-,CASSLNREDTQYF,TGTGCCAGCAGCTTAAACCGGGAAGATACGCAGTATTTT
-,TRBJ2-1,TRBV5-6,once,CASSKALGNEQFF,TGTGCCAGCAGCAAAGCTTTAGGGAATGAGCAGTTCTTC
-,TRBJ2-1,TRBV4-1,-,CATSSGPYNEQFF,TGCGCCACCTCATCCGGCCCCTACAATGAGCAGTTCTTC
TRBD1,TRBJ1-2,TRBV11-2,-,CASSISSGQANYGYTF,TGTGCCAGCAGCATTAGTTCAGGACAGGCTAACTATGGCTACACCTTC
TRBD2,TRBJ2-7,TRBV5-1,-,CASSSSGSEQYF,TGCGCCAGCAGCTCTAGCGGGAGCGAGCAGTACTTC
-,TRBJ2-3,TRBV11-1,-,CASSLKIEPGADTQYF,TGTGCCAGCAGCTTAAAGATAGAGCCCGGAGCAGATACGCAGTATTTT
-,TRBJ2-2,TRBV9,-,CASSVAGWDRGTGELFF,TGTGCCAGCAGCGTAGCTGGCTGGGATCGGGGCACCGGGGAGCTGTTTTTT
TRBD1,TRBJ1-2,TRBV19,-,CASSMTGGQGNYGYTF,TGTGCCAGTAGTATGACCGGGGGACAGGGAAACTATGGCTACACCTTC
-,TRBJ1-2,TRBV9,-,CASSTSGETLYGYTF,TGTGCCAGCAGCACCTCAGGGGAGACCCTCTATGGCTATACCTTC